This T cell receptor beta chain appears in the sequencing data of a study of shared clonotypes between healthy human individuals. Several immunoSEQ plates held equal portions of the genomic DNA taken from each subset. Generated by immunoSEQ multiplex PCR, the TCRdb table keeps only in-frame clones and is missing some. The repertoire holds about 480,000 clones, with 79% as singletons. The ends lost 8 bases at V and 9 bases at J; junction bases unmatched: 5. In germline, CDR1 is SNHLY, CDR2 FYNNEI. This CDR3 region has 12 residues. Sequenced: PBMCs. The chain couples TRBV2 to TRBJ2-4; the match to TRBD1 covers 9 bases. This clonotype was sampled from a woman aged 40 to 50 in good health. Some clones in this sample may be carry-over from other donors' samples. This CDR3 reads CASAKTGGIQYF. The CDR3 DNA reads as TGTGCCAGCGCTAAGACAGGGGGCATTCAGTACTTC.